This T cell receptor (beta chain) emerged from a study of T cell repertoires in cytomegalovirus infection. Germline V gene sequence: CDR1 SGHVS, CDR2 FNYEAQ. V was pared by 1 base and J by 6 bases, with 5 bases of the junction left unmatched. The CDR3 has 14 amino acids. This clonotype was counted ten times or more. TCRdb itself ran the reads through MiXCR, one entry per CDR3 protein. Among around 100,000 distinct CDR3 sequences listed, 16% were seen once. The V gene is TRBV7-6, the J gene TRBJ2-7; TRBD2 matches 8 bases. The clonotype comes from a human donor in good health (CMV status not recorded). Some clones in this sample may be carry-over from other donors' samples. Sequencing used PBMCs. The CDR3 protein is CASSLGLTSVEQYF. CDR3 DNA sequence: TGTGCCAGCAGCTTAGGTCTGACTAGCGTCGAGCAGTACTTC.